The rows below give T cell receptor beta chains drawn from one sample of a study of regulatory T cells in long-lasting Graves disease. Each CDR3 protein is one row after TCRdb ran MiXCR on the multiplex PCR reads. The table records a few hundred thousand distinct CDR3 sequences, approximately 18% of them present only once. This sample also appeared in a second study, on T cells in Graves' hyperthyroidism and ophthalmopathy.

Sequencing used peripheral blood mononuclear cells (PBMCs), obtained at new diagnosis, from a patient treated with antithyroid drugs. The receptors shown here come from a woman between 25 and 40 years old with Graves disease. Both conserved end residues are part of each CDR3. D genes are given only for firm matches. Size tells how often a clone was seen, or its class if it is expanded.

D gene | J gene | clone size | V gene | CDR3 protein | CDR3 DNA
NA | TRBJ2-7 | many | TRBV27 | CASTSSGIRSEQYF | TGTGCCAGCACGAGTTCGGGGATCCGCTCCGAGCAGTACTTC
NA | TRBJ1-1 | many | TRBV19 | CASSSYRATKNTEAFF | TGTGCCAGTAGTAGCTACAGGGCCACCAAGAACACTGAAGCTTTCTTT
NA | TRBJ1-5 | many | TRBV6-5 | CASSFNMGQPQHF | TGTGCCAGCAGTTTTAACATGGGGCAGCCCCAGCATTTT
NA | TRBJ1-4 | many | TRBV19 | CASSSGRTNEKLFF | TGTGCCAGTAGTTCCGGGAGGACTAATGAAAAACTGTTTTTT
NA | TRBJ1-2 | many | TRBV5-8 | CASSLATGGGTYGYTF | TGTGCCAGCAGCTTGGCCACGGGTGGTGGTACCTATGGCTACACCTTC
NA | TRBJ2-3 | many | TRBV20-1 | CSARAADTQYF | TGCAGTGCTAGAGCGGCAGATACGCAGTATTTT
NA | TRBJ1-1 | many | TRBV6-1 | CATTLYATGWNTEAFF | TGTGCCACCACACTCTACGCTACAGGGTGGAACACTGAAGCTTTCTTT
TRBD1 | TRBJ1-2 | many | TRBV30 | CAWISTGGNYGYTF | TGTGCCTGGATCTCGACAGGGGGCAACTATGGCTACACCTTC
NA | TRBJ2-2 | many | TRBV12-3/TRBV12-4 | CASSLLQGTGELFF | TGTGCCAGCAGTTTGTTACAGGGCACCGGGGAGCTGTTTTTT
NA | TRBJ2-7 | many | TRBV9 | CASSGPPRYEQYF | TGTGCCAGCAGCGGACCCCCCCGGTACGAGCAGTACTTC
NA | TRBJ1-5 | many | TRBV6-1 | CASKDASNQPQHF | TGTGCCAGCAAGGACGCAAGCAATCAGCCCCAGCATTTT
TRBD1 | TRBJ2-1 | once | TRBV18 | CASSPRDRRADEQFF | TGTGCCAGCTCACCCCGGGACAGGCGGGCCGACGAGCAGTTTTTC
NA | TRBJ1-2 | many | TRBV28 | CASSLAANRYGYTF | TGTGCCAGCAGTTTAGCTGCCAACCGCTATGGCTACACCTTC